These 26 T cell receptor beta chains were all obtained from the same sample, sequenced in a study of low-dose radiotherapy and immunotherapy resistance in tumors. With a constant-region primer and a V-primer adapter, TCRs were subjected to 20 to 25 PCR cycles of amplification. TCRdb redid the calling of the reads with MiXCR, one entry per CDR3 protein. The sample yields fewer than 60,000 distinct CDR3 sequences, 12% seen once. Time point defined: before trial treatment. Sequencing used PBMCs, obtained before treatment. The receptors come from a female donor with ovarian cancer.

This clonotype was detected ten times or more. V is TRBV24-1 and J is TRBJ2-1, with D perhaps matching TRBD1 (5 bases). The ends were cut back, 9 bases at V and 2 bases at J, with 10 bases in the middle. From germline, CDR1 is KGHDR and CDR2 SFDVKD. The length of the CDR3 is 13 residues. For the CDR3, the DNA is TGTGCCACCTCCCAGACAGCCTACAATGAGCAGTTCTTC. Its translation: CATSQTAYNEQFF.

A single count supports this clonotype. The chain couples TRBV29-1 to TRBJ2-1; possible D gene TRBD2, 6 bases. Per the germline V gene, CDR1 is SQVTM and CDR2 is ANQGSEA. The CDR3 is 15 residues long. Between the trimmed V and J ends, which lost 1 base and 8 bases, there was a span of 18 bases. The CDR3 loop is CSVEGTSRGIDEQFF. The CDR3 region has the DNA TGCAGCGTTGAAGGTACTAGCCGGGGGATCGATGAGCAGTTCTTC.

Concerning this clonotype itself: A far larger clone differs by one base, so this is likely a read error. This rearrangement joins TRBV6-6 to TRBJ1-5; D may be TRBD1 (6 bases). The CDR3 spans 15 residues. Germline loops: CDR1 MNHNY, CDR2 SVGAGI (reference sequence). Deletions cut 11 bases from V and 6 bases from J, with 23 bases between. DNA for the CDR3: TGTGCCGTCAGTGAGTCGGCACAGGGCGGTCAGCCCCAGCATTTT. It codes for CAVSESAQGGQPQHF.

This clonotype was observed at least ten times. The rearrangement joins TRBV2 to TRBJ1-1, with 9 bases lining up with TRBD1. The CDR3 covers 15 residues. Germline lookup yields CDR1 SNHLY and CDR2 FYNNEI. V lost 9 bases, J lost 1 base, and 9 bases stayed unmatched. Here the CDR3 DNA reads TGTGCCAGGACGGGACAGGGTCTAGCGAACACTGAAGCTTTCTTT. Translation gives CARTGQGLANTEAFF.

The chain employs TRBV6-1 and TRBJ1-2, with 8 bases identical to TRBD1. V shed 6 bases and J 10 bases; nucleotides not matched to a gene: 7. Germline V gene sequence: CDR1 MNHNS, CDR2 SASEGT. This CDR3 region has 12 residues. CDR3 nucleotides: TGTGCCAGCAGCCCCAAGGACAGGGACTACACCTTC. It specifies CASSPKDRDYTF.

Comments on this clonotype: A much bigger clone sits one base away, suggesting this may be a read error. CDR3 bases: TGCGCCAGCAGCCCCGGACTAGTGAGAAACACCGGGGAGCTGTTTTTT. It specifies CASSPGLVRNTGELFF. This chain connects TRBV5-1 to TRBJ2-2; 7 bases align to TRBD2. The germline gives CDR1 SGHRS, CDR2 YFSETQ. The J segment lost 2 bases and the V segment lost 4 bases, leaving 8 bases of the junction unmatched. The CDR3 is 16 residues long.

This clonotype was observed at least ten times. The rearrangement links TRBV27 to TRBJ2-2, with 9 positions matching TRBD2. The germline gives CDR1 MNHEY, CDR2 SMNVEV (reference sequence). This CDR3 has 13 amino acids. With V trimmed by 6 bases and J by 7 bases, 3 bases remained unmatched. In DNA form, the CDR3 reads TGTGCCAGCAGCCGCGGGGGGGGCGGGGAGCTGTTTTTT. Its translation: CASSRGGGGELFF.

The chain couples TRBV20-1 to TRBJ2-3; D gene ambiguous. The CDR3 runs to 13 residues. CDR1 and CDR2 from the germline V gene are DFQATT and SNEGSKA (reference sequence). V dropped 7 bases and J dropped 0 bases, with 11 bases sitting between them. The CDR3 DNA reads TGCAGTGTACCGGGCCCTAGCACAGATACGCAGTATTTT. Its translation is CSVPGPSTDTQYF.

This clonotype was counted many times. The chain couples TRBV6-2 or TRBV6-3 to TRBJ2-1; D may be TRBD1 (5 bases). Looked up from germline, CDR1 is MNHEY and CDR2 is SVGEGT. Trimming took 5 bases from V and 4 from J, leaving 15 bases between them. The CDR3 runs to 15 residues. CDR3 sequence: CASSQWPQGYNEQFF. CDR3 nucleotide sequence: TGTGCCAGCAGTCAGTGGCCCCAGGGATACAATGAGCAGTTCTTC.

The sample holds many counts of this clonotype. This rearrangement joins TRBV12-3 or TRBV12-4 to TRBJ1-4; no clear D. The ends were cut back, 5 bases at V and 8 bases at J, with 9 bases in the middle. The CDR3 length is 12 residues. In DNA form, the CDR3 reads TGTGCCAGCAGTCTTCCTCAGGAAAAACTGTTTTTT. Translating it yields CASSLPQEKLFF.

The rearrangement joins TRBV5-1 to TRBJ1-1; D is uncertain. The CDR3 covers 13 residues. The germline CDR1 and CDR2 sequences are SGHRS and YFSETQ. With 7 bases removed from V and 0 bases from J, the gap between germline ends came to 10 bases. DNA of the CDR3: TGCGCCAGCGCCGATACCATGAACACTGAAGCTTTCTTT. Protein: CASADTMNTEAFF.

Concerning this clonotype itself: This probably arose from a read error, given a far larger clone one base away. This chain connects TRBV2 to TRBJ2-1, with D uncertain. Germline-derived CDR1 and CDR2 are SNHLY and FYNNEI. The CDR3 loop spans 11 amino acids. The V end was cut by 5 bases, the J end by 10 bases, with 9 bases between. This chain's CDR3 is CASSTSYEQFF. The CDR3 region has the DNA TGTGCCAGCAGTACCTCCTACGAGCAGTTCTTC.

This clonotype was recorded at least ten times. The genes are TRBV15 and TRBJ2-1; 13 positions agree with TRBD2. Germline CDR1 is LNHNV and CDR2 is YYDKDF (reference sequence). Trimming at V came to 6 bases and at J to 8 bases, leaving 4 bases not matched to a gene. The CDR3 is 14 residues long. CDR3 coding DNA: TGTGCCACCAGACTAGCGGGGGGGCGCGATGAGCAGTTCTTC. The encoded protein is CATRLAGGRDEQFF.

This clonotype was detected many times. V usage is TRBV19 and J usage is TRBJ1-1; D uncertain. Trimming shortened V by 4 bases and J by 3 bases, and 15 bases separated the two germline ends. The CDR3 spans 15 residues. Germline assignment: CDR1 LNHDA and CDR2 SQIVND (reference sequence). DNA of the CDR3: TGTGCCAGTAGTAGTGGGGTGGGTTTGGACACTGAAGCTTTCTTT. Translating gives CASSSGVGLDTEAFF. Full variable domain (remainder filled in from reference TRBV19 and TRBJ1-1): DGGITQSPKYLFRKEGQNVTLSCEQNLNHDAMYWYRQDPGQGLRLIYYSQIVNDFQKGDIAEGYSVSREKKESFPLTVTSAQKNPTAFYLCASSSGVGLDTEAFFGQGTRLTVV.

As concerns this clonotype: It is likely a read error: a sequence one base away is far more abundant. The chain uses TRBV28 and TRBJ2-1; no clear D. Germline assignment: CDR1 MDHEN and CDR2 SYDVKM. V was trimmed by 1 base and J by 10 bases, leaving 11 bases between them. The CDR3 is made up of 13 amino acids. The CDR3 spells CASSLLGPYEQFF. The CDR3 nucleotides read TGTGCCAGCAGTTTATTGGGCCCCTACGAGCAGTTCTTC.

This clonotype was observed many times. The CDR3 sequence: CASSIGANMNTEAFF. CDR3 in DNA: TGTGCCAGTAGTATTGGGGCTAACATGAACACTGAAGCTTTCTTT. V gene TRBV19 combines with J gene TRBJ1-1; weak D call: TRBD1 (5 bases). Germline assignment: CDR1 LNHDA and CDR2 SQIVND (reference sequence). The CDR3 loop spans 15 amino acids. The V and J ends lost 3 bases and 0 bases respectively, with 11 bases between them.

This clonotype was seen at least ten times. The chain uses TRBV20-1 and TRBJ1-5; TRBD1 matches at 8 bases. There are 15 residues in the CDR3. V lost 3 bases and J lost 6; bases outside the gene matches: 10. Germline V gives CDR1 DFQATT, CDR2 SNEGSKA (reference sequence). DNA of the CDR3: TGCAGTGCTAGCCCCTCGACAGGGGCCATTCAGCCCCAGCATTTT. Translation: CSASPSTGAIQPQHF.

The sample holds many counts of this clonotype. This CDR3 reads CASSLAGPADTQYF. CDR3 in DNA: TGTGCCAGCAGCTTAGCTGGGCCCGCAGATACGCAGTATTTT. This chain connects TRBV7-2 to TRBJ2-3; D is uncertain. There are 14 residues in the CDR3. Germline assignment: CDR1 SGHTA and CDR2 FQGNSA. The V gene lost 0 bases and the J gene lost 4 bases, with 8 bases spanning the gap.

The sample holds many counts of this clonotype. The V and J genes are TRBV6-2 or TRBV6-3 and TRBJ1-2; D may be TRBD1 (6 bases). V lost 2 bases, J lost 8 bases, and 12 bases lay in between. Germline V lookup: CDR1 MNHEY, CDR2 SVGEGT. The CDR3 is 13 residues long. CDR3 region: CASSYNREDGYTF. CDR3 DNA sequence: TGTGCCAGCAGTTACAACAGGGAGGACGGCTACACCTTC.

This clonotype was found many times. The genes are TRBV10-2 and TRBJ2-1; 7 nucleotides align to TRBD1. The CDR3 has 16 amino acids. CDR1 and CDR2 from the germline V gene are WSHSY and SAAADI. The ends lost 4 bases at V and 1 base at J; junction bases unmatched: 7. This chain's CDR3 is CASSVRQGRSYNEQFF. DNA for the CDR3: TGCGCCAGCAGTGTCCGACAGGGAAGGTCCTACAATGAGCAGTTCTTC.

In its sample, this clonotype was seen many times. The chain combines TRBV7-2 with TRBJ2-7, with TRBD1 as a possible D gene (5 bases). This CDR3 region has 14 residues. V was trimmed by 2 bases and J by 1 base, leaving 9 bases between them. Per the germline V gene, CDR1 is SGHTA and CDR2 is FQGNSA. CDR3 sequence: CASSLNQGSYEQYF. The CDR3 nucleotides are TGTGCCAGCAGCTTAAACCAGGGTTCCTACGAGCAGTACTTC.

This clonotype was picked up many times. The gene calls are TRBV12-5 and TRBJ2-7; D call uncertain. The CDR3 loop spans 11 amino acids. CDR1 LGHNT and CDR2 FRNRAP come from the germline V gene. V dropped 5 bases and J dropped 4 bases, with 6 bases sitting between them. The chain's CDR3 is CASGRDYEQYF. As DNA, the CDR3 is TGTGCTAGTGGTCGTGATTACGAGCAGTACTTC.

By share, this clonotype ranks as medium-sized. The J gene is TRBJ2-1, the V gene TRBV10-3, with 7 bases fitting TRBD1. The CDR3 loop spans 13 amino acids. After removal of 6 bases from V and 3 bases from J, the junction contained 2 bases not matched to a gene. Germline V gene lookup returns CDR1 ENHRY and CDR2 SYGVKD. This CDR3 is CAISWDSYNEQFF. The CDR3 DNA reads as TGTGCCATCAGCTGGGACAGCTACAATGAGCAGTTCTTC.

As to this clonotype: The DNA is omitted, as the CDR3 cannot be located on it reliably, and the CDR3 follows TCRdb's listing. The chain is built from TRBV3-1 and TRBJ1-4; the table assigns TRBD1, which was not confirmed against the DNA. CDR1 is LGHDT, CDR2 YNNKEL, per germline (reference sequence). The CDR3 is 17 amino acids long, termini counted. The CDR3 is CASSQVKTGTNEKLFFF.

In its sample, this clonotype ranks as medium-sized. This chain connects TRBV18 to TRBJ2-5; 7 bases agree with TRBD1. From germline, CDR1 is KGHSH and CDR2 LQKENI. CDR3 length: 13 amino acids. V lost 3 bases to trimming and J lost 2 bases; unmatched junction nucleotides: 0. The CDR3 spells CASSPGQQETQYF. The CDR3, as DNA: TGTGCCAGCTCACCGGGACAGCAAGAGACCCAGTACTTC.

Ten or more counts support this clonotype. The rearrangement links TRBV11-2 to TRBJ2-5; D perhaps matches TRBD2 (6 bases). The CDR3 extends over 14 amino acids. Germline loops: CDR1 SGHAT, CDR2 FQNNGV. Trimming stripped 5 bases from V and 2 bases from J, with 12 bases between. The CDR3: CASSNEGLQETQYF. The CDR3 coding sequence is TGTGCCAGCAGCAACGAGGGACTTCAAGAGACCCAGTACTTC.